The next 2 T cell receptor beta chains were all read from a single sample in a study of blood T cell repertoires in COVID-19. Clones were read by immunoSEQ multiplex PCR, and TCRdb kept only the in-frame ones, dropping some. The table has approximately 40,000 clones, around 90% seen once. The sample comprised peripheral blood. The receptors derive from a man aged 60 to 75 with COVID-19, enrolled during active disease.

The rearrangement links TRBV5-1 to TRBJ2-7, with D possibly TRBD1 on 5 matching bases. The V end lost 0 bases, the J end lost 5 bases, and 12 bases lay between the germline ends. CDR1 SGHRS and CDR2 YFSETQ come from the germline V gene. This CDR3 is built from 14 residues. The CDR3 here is CASSLARGLNEQYF. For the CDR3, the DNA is TGCGCCAGCAGCTTGGCTAGGGGTCTTAACGAGCAGTACTTC.

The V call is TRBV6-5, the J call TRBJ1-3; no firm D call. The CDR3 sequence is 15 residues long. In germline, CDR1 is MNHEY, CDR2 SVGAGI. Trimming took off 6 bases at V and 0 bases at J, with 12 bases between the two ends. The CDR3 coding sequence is TGTGCCAGCAGCTCGGTTTTTAGCTCTGGAAACACCATATATTTT. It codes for CASSSVFSSGNTIYF.